This T cell receptor (beta chain) appears in the sequencing data of a study of regulatory T cells in long-lasting Graves disease. As for the study in general: The study counted Graves' disease as persistent given over 5 years of antithyroid drugs and positive TSH receptor antibodies.

Germline-derived CDR1 and CDR2 are MDHEN and SYDVKM. The CDR3 has 17 amino acids. V was clipped by 6 bases and J by 0 bases, with 18 bases between them. Study-wide findings and caveats: Newly diagnosed Graves' patients had higher TCR diversity than persistent ones. Persistent patients had a count of shared public clonotypes (around 2,500) that exceeded that of new patients (approximately 1,000).

Assembly of TCR beta libraries relied on iRepertoire HTBI primers together with Arm-PCR of CDR3 regions. TCRdb itself ran the multiplex PCR reads through MiXCR, one entry per CDR3 protein. This sample has 500,000 to 800,000 distinct CDR3 sequences; around 30% occur once, and the top ten carry around 40%. This clonotype was picked up many times. Antigen specificity is unknown. Described time point: persistent/refractory GD, antithyroid drugs over 5 years with positive TRAb. PBMCs were the source of the RNA used for TCR sequencing. The rearrangement joins TRBV28 to TRBJ1-5; D unclear. This material consisted of peripheral blood mononuclear cells (PBMCs), taken when the disease was refractory, from a patient treated with antithyroid drugs. The receptor was derived from a female donor with Graves disease. The CDR3 region has the DNA TGTGCCAGCAGCGCCCCCCGGACGGGTTATAGCAATCAGCCCCAGCATTTT. Its translation: CASSAPRTGYSNQPQHF.